Listed below are T cell receptor beta chains from one sample, sequenced in a study of neoadjuvant anti-PD-1 for oral cavity cancer. Method: immunoSEQ multiplex PCR; TCRdb's copy keeps in-frame clones and lacks some. Among tens of thousands of clones listed, 70% to 85% were seen once. The sequences come from PBMCs, collected before nivolumab (anti-PD-1) treatment. These receptors all stem from a person aged 35-79 years with oral cavity squamous cell carcinoma. The CDR3 runs from the conserved cysteine through the conserved F or W. A D gene is named only where the DNA matches it firmly. Not all rows give a size; the values are once, few, many and, for expanded clones, a class.

j_gene: TRBJ2-1
v_gene: TRBV19
d_gene: TRBD2
abundance: NA
CDR3aa: CASKKTSGNNEQFF
CDR3nt: TGTGCCAGTAAAAAGACTAGCGGAAACAATGAGCAGTTCTTC

j_gene: TRBJ2-3
v_gene: TRBV11-2
d_gene: NA
abundance: NA
CDR3aa: CASSPDRTSTDTQYF
CDR3nt: TGTGCCAGCAGCCCAGACAGGACTAGCACAGATACGCAGTATTTT

j_gene: TRBJ1-5
v_gene: TRBV6-5
d_gene: TRBD1
abundance: NA
CDR3aa: CASSYSQGVNQPQHF
CDR3nt: TGTGCCAGCAGTTACTCACAGGGGGTCAATCAGCCCCAGCATTTT

j_gene: TRBJ1-4
v_gene: TRBV29-1
d_gene: NA
abundance: NA
CDR3aa: CSVIKGANEKLFF
CDR3nt: TGCAGCGTCATAAAGGGTGCTAATGAAAAACTGTTTTTT

j_gene: TRBJ2-1
v_gene: TRBV19
d_gene: NA
abundance: once
CDR3aa: CASTKLGGGGLNNEQFF
CDR3nt: TGTGCCAGTACCAAGTTGGGGGGCGGAGGCCTTAACAATGAGCAGTTCTTC

j_gene: TRBJ1-1
v_gene: TRBV6-1
d_gene: NA
abundance: NA
CDR3aa: CASSDGYLLGAEAFF
CDR3nt: TGTGCCAGCAGTGACGGATACCTCCTAGGCGCTGAAGCTTTCTTT

j_gene: TRBJ1-2
v_gene: TRBV7-9
d_gene: TRBD1
abundance: NA
CDR3aa: CASEGQGRRGYTF
CDR3nt: TGTGCCAGCGAGGGACAGGGCCGTCGGGGCTACACCTTC

j_gene: TRBJ1-1
v_gene: TRBV28
d_gene: NA
abundance: NA
CDR3aa: CASSLVMTEAFF
CDR3nt: TGTGCCAGCAGTTTAGTTATGACTGAAGCTTTCTTT

j_gene: TRBJ1-5
v_gene: TRBV27
d_gene: NA
abundance: NA
CDR3aa: CASSSIHQGFSNQPQHF
CDR3nt: TGTGCCAGCAGTTCCATCCACCAGGGATTTAGCAATCAGCCCCAGCATTTT

j_gene: TRBJ2-7
v_gene: TRBV5-1
d_gene: NA
abundance: few
CDR3aa: CASTLGASYEQYF
CDR3nt: TGCGCCAGCACTCTTGGCGCTTCCTACGAGCAGTACTTC

j_gene: TRBJ2-7
v_gene: TRBV6-6
d_gene: NA
abundance: once
CDR3aa: CASSYSTERQYF
CDR3nt: TGTGCCAGCAGTTACTCGACAGAAAGGCAGTACTTC

j_gene: TRBJ2-7
v_gene: TRBV6-5
d_gene: NA
abundance: few
CDR3aa: CASSYLQGNSYEQYF
CDR3nt: TGTGCCAGCAGTTATTTACAGGGAAACTCCTACGAGCAGTACTTC

j_gene: TRBJ1-1
v_gene: TRBV29-1
d_gene: NA
abundance: NA
CDR3aa: CSIQWGQNTEAFF
CDR3nt: TGCAGCATCCAGTGGGGGCAGAACACTGAAGCTTTCTTT

j_gene: TRBJ1-5
v_gene: TRBV5-4
d_gene: TRBD1
abundance: NA
CDR3aa: CASSADRGGQPQHF
CDR3nt: TGTGCCAGCAGCGCCGACAGGGGGGGACAGCCCCAGCATTTT

j_gene: TRBJ1-1
v_gene: TRBV16
d_gene: NA
abundance: NA
CDR3aa: CASSHSTLLGNTEAFF
CDR3nt: TGTGCCAGCAGCCACTCGACCCTACTTGGGAACACTGAAGCTTTCTTT

j_gene: TRBJ1-2
v_gene: TRBV27
d_gene: NA
abundance: NA
CDR3aa: CASSLWSGQPYGYTF
CDR3nt: TGTGCCAGCAGTTTATGGTCCGGGCAACCTTATGGCTACACCTTC

j_gene: TRBJ2-7
v_gene: TRBV27
d_gene: TRBD2
abundance: NA
CDR3aa: CASSSSSGTIHEQYF
CDR3nt: TGTGCCAGCAGTTCCTCTAGCGGGACTATCCACGAGCAGTACTTC

j_gene: TRBJ1-2
v_gene: TRBV7-9
d_gene: NA
abundance: NA
CDR3aa: CASSQTGIGGYTF
CDR3nt: TGTGCCAGCAGCCAAACGGGAATTGGCGGCTACACCTTC

j_gene: TRBJ1-5
v_gene: TRBV6-5
d_gene: NA
abundance: NA
CDR3aa: CASSYLTEGWGSQHF
CDR3nt: TGTGCCAGCAGTTACTTGACAGAGGGCTGGGGATCCCAGCATTTT

j_gene: TRBJ1-1
v_gene: TRBV27
d_gene: NA
abundance: NA
CDR3aa: CASRRGSLNTEAFF
CDR3nt: TGTGCCAGCAGAAGGGGATCGCTGAACACTGAAGCTTTCTTT

j_gene: TRBJ1-3
v_gene: TRBV11-2
d_gene: NA
abundance: NA
CDR3aa: CASSLGTSSGNTIYF
CDR3nt: TGTGCCAGCAGCCTAGGGACCAGCTCTGGAAACACCATATATTTT

j_gene: TRBJ1-3
v_gene: TRBV28
d_gene: NA
abundance: NA
CDR3aa: CASSFGGTGNTIYF
CDR3nt: TGTGCCAGCAGTTTTGGGGGCACTGGAAACACCATATATTTT

j_gene: TRBJ2-7
v_gene: TRBV15
d_gene: NA
abundance: NA
CDR3aa: CATSRGSYEQYF
CDR3nt: TGTGCCACCAGCAGGGGTTCCTACGAGCAGTACTTC

j_gene: TRBJ1-2
v_gene: TRBV20-1
d_gene: NA
abundance: NA
CDR3aa: CSAVQPSGYTF
CDR3nt: TGCAGTGCCGTACAACCGAGTGGCTACACCTTC

j_gene: TRBJ1-4
v_gene: TRBV10-3
d_gene: TRBD1
abundance: NA
CDR3aa: CAARGVTNEKLFF
CDR3nt: TGTGCCGCCAGGGGGGTCACGAATGAAAAACTGTTTTTT

j_gene: TRBJ1-6
v_gene: TRBV7-6
d_gene: NA
abundance: NA
CDR3aa: CASKPGTSYNSPLHF
CDR3nt: TGTGCCAGCAAACCAGGGACCTCCTATAATTCACCCCTCCACTTT

j_gene: TRBJ2-1
v_gene: TRBV7-8
d_gene: NA
abundance: NA
CDR3aa: CASSLALERPRIF
CDR3nt: TGTGCCAGCAGCTTAGCTCTCGAGCGCCCCCGGATCTTC

j_gene: TRBJ1-1
v_gene: TRBV28
d_gene: NA
abundance: NA
CDR3aa: CASSLRYLNTEAFF
CDR3nt: TGTGCCAGCAGTTTACGGTACCTGAACACTGAAGCTTTCTTT

j_gene: TRBJ1-1
v_gene: TRBV6-5
d_gene: NA
abundance: NA
CDR3aa: CASSYLGTEAFF
CDR3nt: TGTGCCAGCAGTTATCTCGGGACTGAAGCTTTCTTT

j_gene: TRBJ2-5
v_gene: TRBV14
d_gene: NA
abundance: NA
CDR3aa: CASSQGGGETQYF
CDR3nt: TGTGCCAGCAGCCAGGGAGGCGGGGAGACCCAGTACTTC

j_gene: TRBJ1-1
v_gene: TRBV5-1
d_gene: TRBD1
abundance: NA
CDR3aa: CASSQTGGTEAFF
CDR3nt: TGCGCCAGCAGCCAAACAGGGGGCACTGAAGCTTTCTTT

j_gene: TRBJ2-7
v_gene: TRBV27
d_gene: NA
abundance: NA
CDR3aa: CASSPYDPGQSYEQYF
CDR3nt: TGTGCCAGCAGTCCGTACGACCCCGGACAGAGCTACGAGCAGTACTTC

j_gene: TRBJ2-1
v_gene: TRBV6-6
d_gene: TRBD2
abundance: NA
CDR3aa: CASSSGGTSGRNEQFF
CDR3nt: TGTGCCAGCAGTTCAGGCGGGACTAGCGGGAGAAATGAGCAGTTCTTC

j_gene: TRBJ1-1
v_gene: TRBV2
d_gene: NA
abundance: NA
CDR3aa: CASRADETMGAFF
CDR3nt: TGTGCCAGCAGGGCGGACGAAACGATGGGAGCTTTCTTT

j_gene: TRBJ1-2
v_gene: TRBV30
d_gene: NA
abundance: few
CDR3aa: CAWSVQGGDGYTF
CDR3nt: TGTGCCTGGAGTGTACAAGGAGGGGATGGCTACACCTTC

j_gene: TRBJ1-1
v_gene: TRBV27
d_gene: NA
abundance: NA
CDR3aa: CASSSTSGSMNTEAFF
CDR3nt: TGTGCCAGCAGTTCCACCTCAGGATCCATGAACACTGAAGCTTTCTTT

j_gene: TRBJ2-6
v_gene: TRBV19
d_gene: TRBD2
abundance: NA
CDR3aa: CASSSRYAGGPRAGANVLTF
CDR3nt: TGTGCCAGTAGTTCCAGGTATGCGGGGGGTCCCAGGGCCGGGGCCAACGTCCTGACTTTC

j_gene: TRBJ1-5
v_gene: TRBV7-9
d_gene: NA
abundance: NA
CDR3aa: CASSSGRSNQPQHF
CDR3nt: TGTGCCAGCAGCTCCGGTAGGTCAAATCAGCCCCAGCATTTT

j_gene: TRBJ2-7
v_gene: TRBV11-2
d_gene: NA
abundance: NA
CDR3aa: CASSLGGAGRSYEQYF
CDR3nt: TGTGCCAGCAGCTTAGGAGGGGCAGGGAGGTCTTACGAGCAGTACTTC

j_gene: TRBJ2-7
v_gene: TRBV19
d_gene: NA
abundance: NA
CDR3aa: CASSIAERTDGLHEQYF
CDR3nt: TGTGCCAGTAGTATAGCAGAACGGACCGACGGACTCCACGAGCAGTACTTC

j_gene: TRBJ2-3
v_gene: TRBV7-2
d_gene: TRBD1
abundance: NA
CDR3aa: CASSPRQGKTDTQYF
CDR3nt: TGTGCCAGCAGCCCCCGACAGGGGAAGACAGATACGCAGTATTTT

j_gene: TRBJ2-1
v_gene: TRBV6-6
d_gene: NA
abundance: NA
CDR3aa: CASSYARGGNEQFF
CDR3nt: TGTGCCAGCAGTTACGCGCGGGGAGGCAATGAGCAGTTCTTC

j_gene: TRBJ1-3
v_gene: TRBV15
d_gene: NA
abundance: NA
CDR3aa: CATSRVQGFGHTIYF
CDR3nt: TGTGCCACCAGCAGAGTACAGGGTTTCGGGCACACCATATATTTT

j_gene: TRBJ1-2
v_gene: TRBV7-2
d_gene: TRBD1
abundance: NA
CDR3aa: CASSLGQGLGGYTF
CDR3nt: TGTGCCAGCAGCTTGGGACAGGGCTTGGGTGGCTACACCTTC

j_gene: TRBJ2-5
v_gene: TRBV6-5
d_gene: TRBD2
abundance: NA
CDR3aa: CASWGGETQYF
CDR3nt: TGTGCCAGCTGGGGGGGAGAGACCCAGTACTTC

j_gene: TRBJ2-1
v_gene: TRBV9
d_gene: NA
abundance: once
CDR3aa: CASSVEGRSNNEQFF
CDR3nt: TGTGCCAGCAGCGTAGAGGGGAGATCCAACAATGAGCAGTTCTTC

j_gene: TRBJ2-5
v_gene: TRBV10-1
d_gene: NA
abundance: NA
CDR3aa: CASSPTPQTGRETQYF
CDR3nt: TGCGCCAGCAGTCCCACACCTCAGACAGGCCGAGAGACCCAGTACTTC

j_gene: TRBJ1-5
v_gene: TRBV5-1
d_gene: NA
abundance: NA
CDR3aa: CASSLGGAQPQHF
CDR3nt: TGCGCCAGCAGCTTGGGGGGTGCTCAGCCCCAGCATTTT